Listed here are 26 T cell receptor beta chains from one sample, sequenced in a study of OX40 agonist ivuxolimab in advanced cancers. Sequenced by immunoSEQ multiplex PCR; TCRdb stores in-frame clones only, minus some. The table has approximately 42,000 clones, 88% seen once; the top ten hold about 17%. The sequencing used CD4+ or CD8+ T cells sorted from blood, collected in a trial of the OX40 agonist ivuxolimab. The receptor set was obtained from an adult with an advanced solid tumor such as melanoma, head and neck, liver or kidney cancer.

The rearrangement joins TRBV7-2 to TRBJ2-7; D gene uncertain. Trimming left V 4 bases short and J 2 bases short, with 12 bases between. There are 14 residues in the CDR3. Per germline, CDR1 SGHTA and CDR2 FQGNSA. Here the CDR3 DNA reads TGTGCCAGCAGCTCTTTCGACGGAGCCTACGAGCAGTACTTC. It is translated as CASSSFDGAYEQYF. Variable domain in full (rest from reference TRBV7-2 and TRBJ2-7): GAGVSQSPSNKVTEKGKDVELRCDPISGHTALYWYRQSLGQGLEFLIYFQGNSAPDKSGLPSDRFSAERTGGSVSTLTIQRTQQEDSAVYLCASSSFDGAYEQYFGPGTRLTVT.

This clone appeared a few times. The chain recombines TRBV19 with TRBJ2-7; possibly TRBD1 or TRBD2 for D (5 bases each). Trimming pared 3 bases from V and 1 base from J, leaving 16 bases between. This CDR3 region has 16 residues. Germline V gives CDR1 LNHDA, CDR2 SQIVND (reference sequence). CDR3 sequence (DNA): TGTGCCAGTAGTATTCTCGGGACGTTCGAATCCTACGAGCAGTACTTC. As protein: CASSILGTFESYEQYF. Looking up the rest from reference TRBV19 and TRBJ2-7 gives the full variable domain: DGGITQSPKYLFRKEGQNVTLSCEQNLNHDAMYWYRQDPGQGLRLIYYSQIVNDFQKGDIAEGYSVSREKKESFPLTVTSAQKNPTAFYLCASSILGTFESYEQYFGPGTRLTVT.

This clone appeared once. V is TRBV28 and J is TRBJ1-3, with D maybe TRBD1 (5 bases). The CDR3 is 15 amino acids. The ends were cut back, 8 bases at V and 1 base at J, with 15 bases in the middle. The V gene's germline CDR1 is MDHEN and CDR2 SYDVKM. CDR3 in amino acids: CASARDPPSGNTIYF. CDR3 nucleotides: TGTGCCAGCGCTAGGGACCCCCCGTCTGGAAACACCATATATTTT.

This clone was recorded many times. The chain carries TRBV7-9 and TRBJ2-7; D call uncertain. Germline values: CDR1 SEHNR, CDR2 FQNEAQ (reference sequence). The CDR3 has 12 amino acids. V lost 2 bases to trimming and J lost 3 bases, with 5 bases between them. CDR3 sequence reads: CASSLSGYEQYF. The CDR3 DNA follows: TGTGCCAGCAGCTTATCTGGCTACGAGCAGTACTTC.

The rearrangement joins TRBV4-1 to TRBJ1-1; D uncertain. V was pared by 1 base and J by 4 bases, with 13 bases between. Germline V lookup: CDR1 MGHRA, CDR2 YSYEKL. The CDR3 has 15 amino acids. CDR3 nucleotides: TGCGCCAGCAGCCAAGGTTCTGACACGGGCACTGAAGCTTTCTTT. Translated: CASSQGSDTGTEAFF.

The chain couples TRBV30 to TRBJ2-4, with D uncertain. Germline V CDR1 and CDR2: GTSNPN, SVGIG (reference sequence). The ends were cut back, 0 bases at V and 8 bases at J, with 11 bases in the middle. The length of the CDR3 is 13 residues. This chain's CDR3 is CAWSVSGWDIQYF. The CDR3 coding sequence is TGTGCCTGGAGTGTTTCTGGTTGGGACATTCAGTACTTC.

This clone was recorded once. The rearrangement uses TRBV7-3 and TRBJ2-7, with 10 bases that match TRBD2. After removal of 2 bases from V and 5 bases from J, the junction contained 0 bases not matched to a gene. Germline V gene lookup returns CDR1 SGHTA and CDR2 FQGTGA. The CDR3 length is 13 residues. The CDR3, as DNA: TGTGCCAGCAGCTTAGGACTAGCGGACGAGCAGTACTTC. Protein sequence: CASSLGLADEQYF. Looking up the rest from reference TRBV7-3 and TRBJ2-7 gives the full variable domain: GAGVSQTPSNKVTEKGKYVELRCDPISGHTALYWYRQSLGQGPEFLIYFQGTGAADDSGLPNDRFFAVRPEGSVSTLKIQRTERGDSAVYLCASSLGLADEQYFGPGTRLTVT.

There are a few counts of this clone. The rearrangement joins TRBV27 to TRBJ1-5; 7 bases are shared with TRBD1. This CDR3 is 15 amino acids long. CDR1 MNHEY and CDR2 SMNVEV come from the germline V gene (reference sequence). V lost 3 bases to trimming and J lost 6 bases; unmatched junction nucleotides: 8. The CDR3 is CASSLSTGTAQPQHF. In nucleotides, the CDR3 is TGTGCCAGCAGTTTGTCGACAGGGACGGCTCAGCCCCAGCATTTT.

The V and J genes are TRBV5-4 and TRBJ1-1; D is unclear. This CDR3 contains 13 residues. V was shortened by 0 bases and J by 2 bases, with 5 bases between the two germline ends. Germline CDR1 is SGHNT and CDR2 is YYREEE (reference sequence). CDR3 loop: CASSLVLNTEAFF. The CDR3 DNA reads as TGTGCCAGCAGCTTGGTTTTAAACACTGAAGCTTTCTTT. Full variable domain (rest looked up from reference TRBV5-4 and TRBJ1-1): ETGVTQSPTHLIKTRGQQVTLRCSSQSGHNTVSWYQQALGQGPQFIFQYYREEENGRGNFPPRFSGLQFPNYSSELNVNALELDDSALYLCASSLVLNTEAFFGQGTRLTVV.

This clone has more than one count but fewer than ten. CDR3 bases: TGTGCCAGCAGCTTATATGGGGAGTACGAGCAGTACTTC. This encodes CASSLYGEYEQYF. This chain uses TRBV7-9 with TRBJ2-7; D is perhaps TRBD2 (5 bases). CDR1 and CDR2 (germline): SEHNR, FQNEAQ (reference sequence). CDR3 length equals 13 residues. Trimming removed 2 bases from V and 4 bases from J, with 9 bases in between.

The chain recombines TRBV5-1 with TRBJ2-3; 8 nucleotides match TRBD2. Per the germline V gene, CDR1 is SGHRS and CDR2 is YFSETQ. The length of the CDR3 is 15 residues. The ends lost 2 bases at V and 1 base at J; junction bases unmatched: 3. The CDR3 bases are TGCGCCAGCAGCTTCCTCGGGGGGGGCACAGATACGCAGTATTTT. Amino acids: CASSFLGGGTDTQYF. The full variable domain, with the rest looked up from reference TRBV5-1 and TRBJ2-3, is KAGVTQTPRYLIKTRGQQVTLSCSPISGHRSVSWYQQTPGQGLQFLFEYFSETQRNKGNFPGRFSGRQFSNSRSEMNVSTLELGDSALYLCASSFLGGGTDTQYFGPGTRLTVL.

V usage is TRBV10-3 and J usage is TRBJ1-5; possible D gene TRBD1, 6 bases. Trimming removed 2 bases from V and 6 bases from J, with 11 bases in between. Germline assignment: CDR1 ENHRY and CDR2 SYGVKD. This CDR3 has 14 residues. CDR3 residues: CAISETGSGQPQHF. The CDR3 DNA is TGTGCCATCAGTGAGACAGGGTCAGGTCAGCCCCAGCATTTT.

This clone was detected only once. The rearrangement links TRBV9 to TRBJ2-7; a possible D gene is TRBD1 (5 bases). The CDR3 is 16 amino acids. The germline V and J ends were trimmed by 3 bases and 0 bases, with 16 bases remaining between them. CDR1 is SGDLS, CDR2 YYNGEE, per germline. The CDR3 region is CASSGGEDIHSYEQYF. DNA for the CDR3: TGTGCCAGCAGCGGAGGAGAGGACATACACTCCTACGAGCAGTACTTC. Full variable domain (missing parts from reference TRBV9 and TRBJ2-7): DSGVTQTPKHLITATGQRVTLRCSPRSGDLSVYWYQQSLDQGLQFLIQYYNGEERAKGNILERFSAQQFPDLHSELNLSSLELGDSALYFCASSGGEDIHSYEQYFGPGTRLTVT.

The V gene is TRBV5-4, the J gene TRBJ2-1; unclear D gene. CDR1 is SGHNT and CDR2 is YYREEE in the germline V gene (reference sequence). The CDR3 contains 13 residues. The germline V and J ends were trimmed by 0 bases and 7 bases, with 8 bases remaining between them. The CDR3 region is CASSLGHKNEQFF. Here the CDR3 DNA reads TGTGCCAGCAGCTTGGGACACAAAAATGAGCAGTTCTTC.

This chain connects TRBV30 to TRBJ2-7; tentatively, D is TRBD2 (7 bases). Per the germline V gene, CDR1 is GTSNPN and CDR2 is SVGIG (reference sequence). The V end lost 5 bases, the J end lost 6 bases, and 20 bases lay between the germline ends. The CDR3 runs to 14 residues. CDR3 coding DNA: TGTGCCTGGGGACTAGGGGGGCCGACGGGCGAGCAGTACTTC. Translating gives CAWGLGGPTGEQYF.

The rearrangement links TRBV27 to TRBJ2-3; a possible D gene is TRBD2 (6 bases). Trimming pared 2 bases from V and 2 bases from J, leaving 8 bases between. In germline, CDR1 is MNHEY, CDR2 SMNVEV (reference sequence). The CDR3 sequence is 14 residues long. Written as DNA, the CDR3 is TGTGCCAGCAGTTTAGCGGGACCCACAGATACGCAGTATTTT. Protein product: CASSLAGPTDTQYF.

V gene TRBV4-1 combines with J gene TRBJ2-3; 8 bases align to TRBD2. The CDR3 loop spans 15 amino acids. Germline CDR1 is MGHRA and CDR2 is YSYEKL. V was clipped by 1 base and J by 5 bases; unmatched bases: 5. CDR3 in amino acids: CASSQGPSGGDTQYF. The CDR3 DNA is TGCGCCAGCAGCCAAGGACCCAGCGGGGGAGATACGCAGTATTTT.

This chain uses TRBV11-3 with TRBJ1-1; no reliable D call. CDR1 and CDR2 from the germline V gene are SGHNT and YENEEA. The V end lost 1 base, the J end lost 5 bases, and 8 bases lay between the germline ends. The CDR3 consists of 13 residues. DNA of the CDR3: TGTGCCAGCAGCTTAGGGAGTAGTACTGAAGCTTTCTTT. As protein: CASSLGSSTEAFF.

The rearrangement links TRBV28 to TRBJ1-2; D is possibly TRBD1 (5 bases). The CDR3 is made up of 13 amino acids. Trimming took off 6 bases at V and 7 bases at J, with 15 bases between the two ends. Germline CDR1 reads MDHEN; CDR2 reads SYDVKM. The CDR3 protein is CASSLQIGAGYTF. In nucleotides, the CDR3 is TGTGCCAGCAGCCTGCAGATAGGGGCTGGCTACACCTTC.

The count of this clone is one. The V call is TRBV21-1, the J call TRBJ1-1. TRBV21-1 is a recognized pseudogene. The CDR3 length is 14 residues. CDR3 coding DNA: TGTGCCAGCAGCAAAGAGGGCGGGAACACTGAAGCTTTCTTT. This encodes CASSKEGGNTEAFF.

The rearrangement links TRBV10-3 to TRBJ1-5, with 9 bases fitting TRBD1. CDR1 and CDR2 (germline): ENHRY, SYGVKD. The V and J ends lost 2 bases and 6 bases, in that order; junction bases with no gene match: 2. This CDR3 is 14 amino acids long. CDR3 in DNA: TGTGCCATCAGTGAGGGGACAGGGTCTCAGCCCCAGCATTTT. Translation: CAISEGTGSQPQHF.

CDR3 in amino acids: CASSPPWAPNEKLFF. In nucleotides, the CDR3 is TGTGCCAGCTCACCACCGTGGGCACCTAATGAAAAACTGTTTTTT. V and J are TRBV18 and TRBJ1-4; D unresolved. V was pared by 0 bases and J by 3 bases, with 8 bases between. Germline CDR1 reads KGHSH; CDR2 reads LQKENI. The CDR3 has 15 amino acids.

This clone was counted between two and nine times. The chain combines TRBV2 with TRBJ2-7; D remains ambiguous. The germline V and J ends were trimmed by 5 bases and 4 bases, with 6 bases remaining between them. Germline values: CDR1 SNHLY, CDR2 FYNNEI. The CDR3 runs to 11 residues. The CDR3 DNA reads as TGTGCCAGCAGTCCCCGATACGAGCAGTACGTC. It codes for CASSPRYEQYV.

The chain uses TRBV6-5 and TRBJ2-7; D is unresolved. Germline CDR1 and CDR2: MNHEY and SVGAGI. V was pared by 5 bases and J by 5 bases, with 7 bases between. The CDR3 consists of 11 residues. CDR3 DNA: TGTGCCAGCAGTACAAGCAACGAGCAGTACTTC. Residues: CASSTSNEQYF.

This clone is a singleton in its sample. The chain has TRBV27 and TRBJ2-7, with TRBD1 matching over 10 bases. Germline values: CDR1 MNHEY, CDR2 SMNVEV (reference sequence). This CDR3 is built from 14 residues. The ends lost 8 bases at V and 6 bases at J; junction bases unmatched: 10. The CDR3 reads CASSEGQGRGEQYV. The DNA of the CDR3 is TGTGCCAGCTCCGAGGGACAGGGGAGAGGCGAGCAGTACGTC.

The genes are TRBV5-5 and TRBJ1-1, with D unclear. Germline lookup yields CDR1 SGHKS and CDR2 YYEKEE (reference sequence). Trimming took 7 bases from V and 1 from J, leaving 14 bases between them. The CDR3 covers 14 residues. The CDR3 DNA is TGTGCCAGCTCTCTATGGACGGAGAACACTGAAGCTTTCTTT. Protein sequence: CASSLWTENTEAFF.